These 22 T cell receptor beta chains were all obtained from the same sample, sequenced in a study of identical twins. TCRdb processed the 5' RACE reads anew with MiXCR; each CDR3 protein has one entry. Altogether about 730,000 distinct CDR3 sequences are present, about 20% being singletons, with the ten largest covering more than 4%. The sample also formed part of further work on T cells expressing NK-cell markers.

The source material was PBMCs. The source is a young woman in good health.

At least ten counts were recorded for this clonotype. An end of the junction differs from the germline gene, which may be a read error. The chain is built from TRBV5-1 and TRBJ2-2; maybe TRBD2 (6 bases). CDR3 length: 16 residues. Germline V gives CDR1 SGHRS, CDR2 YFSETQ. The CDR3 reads CASSLGSGRNPGELFF. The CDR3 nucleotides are TGCGCCAGCAGCTTGGGCTCTGGGAGGAACCCCGGGGAGCTGTTTTTT.

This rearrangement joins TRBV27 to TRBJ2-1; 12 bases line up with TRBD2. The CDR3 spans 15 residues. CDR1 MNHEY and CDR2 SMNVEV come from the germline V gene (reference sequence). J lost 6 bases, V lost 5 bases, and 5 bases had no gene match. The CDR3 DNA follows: TGTGCCAGCAGTGCTCTAGCGGGGGGGTTCAATGAGCAGTTCTTC. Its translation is CASSALAGGFNEQFF.

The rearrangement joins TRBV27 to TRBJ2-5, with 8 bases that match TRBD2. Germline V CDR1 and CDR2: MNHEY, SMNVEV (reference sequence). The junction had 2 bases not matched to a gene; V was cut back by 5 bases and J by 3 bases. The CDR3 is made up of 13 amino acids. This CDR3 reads CASSVLAEETQYF. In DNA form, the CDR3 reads TGTGCCAGCAGTGTACTAGCGGAAGAGACCCAGTACTTC.

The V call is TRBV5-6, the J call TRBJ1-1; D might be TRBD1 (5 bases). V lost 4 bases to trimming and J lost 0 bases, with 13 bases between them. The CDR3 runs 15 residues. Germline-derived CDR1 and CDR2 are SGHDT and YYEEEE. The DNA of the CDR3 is TGTGCCAGCAGCCCCCGGGGGTACATGAACACTGAAGCTTTCTTT. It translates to CASSPRGYMNTEAFF.

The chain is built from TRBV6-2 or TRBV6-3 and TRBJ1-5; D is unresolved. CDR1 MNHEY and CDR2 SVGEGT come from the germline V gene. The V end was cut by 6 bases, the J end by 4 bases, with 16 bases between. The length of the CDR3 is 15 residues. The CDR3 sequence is CASRPPGRSNQPQHF. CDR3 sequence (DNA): TGTGCCAGCAGACCCCCCGGGAGGTCGAATCAGCCCCAGCATTTT.

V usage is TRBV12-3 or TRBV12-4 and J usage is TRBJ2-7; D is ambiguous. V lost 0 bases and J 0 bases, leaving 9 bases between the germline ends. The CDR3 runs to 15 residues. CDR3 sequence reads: CASSLAVSSSYEQYF. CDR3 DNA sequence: TGTGCCAGCAGTTTAGCGGTGTCGAGCTCCTACGAGCAGTACTTC.

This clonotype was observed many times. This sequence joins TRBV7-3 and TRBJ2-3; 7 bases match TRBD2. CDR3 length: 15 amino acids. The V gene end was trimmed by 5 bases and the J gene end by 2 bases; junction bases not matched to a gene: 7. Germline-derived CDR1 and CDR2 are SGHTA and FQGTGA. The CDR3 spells CASSPASGFTDTQYF. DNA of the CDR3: TGTGCCAGCAGCCCGGCTAGCGGATTCACAGATACGCAGTATTTT.

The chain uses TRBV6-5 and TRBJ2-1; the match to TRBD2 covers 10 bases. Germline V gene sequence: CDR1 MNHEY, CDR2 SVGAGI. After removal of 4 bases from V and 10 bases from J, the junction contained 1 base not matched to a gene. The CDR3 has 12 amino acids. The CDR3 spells CASSSGLAEQFF. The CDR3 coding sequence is TGTGCCAGCAGTTCGGGACTAGCGGAGCAGTTCTTC.

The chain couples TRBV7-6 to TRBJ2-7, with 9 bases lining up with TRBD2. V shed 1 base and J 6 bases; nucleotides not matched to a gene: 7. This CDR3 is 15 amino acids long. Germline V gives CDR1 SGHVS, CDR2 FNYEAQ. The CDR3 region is CASSLDPAGGGEQYF. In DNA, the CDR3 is TGTGCCAGCAGCTTAGACCCAGCGGGAGGAGGCGAGCAGTACTTC.

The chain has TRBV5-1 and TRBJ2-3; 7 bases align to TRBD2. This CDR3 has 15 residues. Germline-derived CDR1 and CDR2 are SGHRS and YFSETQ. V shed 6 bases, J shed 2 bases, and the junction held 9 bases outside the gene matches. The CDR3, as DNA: TGCGCCAGCACCGGGGGAGCGGGGTACACAGATACGCAGTATTTT. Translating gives CASTGGAGYTDTQYF. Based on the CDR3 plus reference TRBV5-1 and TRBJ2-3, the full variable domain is KAGVTQTPRYLIKTRGQQVTLSCSPISGHRSVSWYQQTPGQGLQFLFEYFSETQRNKGNFPGRFSGRQFSNSRSEMNVSTLELGDSALYLCASTGGAGYTDTQYFGPGTRLTVL.

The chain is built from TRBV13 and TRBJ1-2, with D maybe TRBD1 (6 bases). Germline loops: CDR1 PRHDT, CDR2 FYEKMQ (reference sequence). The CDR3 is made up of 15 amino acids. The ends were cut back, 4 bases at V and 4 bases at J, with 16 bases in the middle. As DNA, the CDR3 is TGTGCCAGCAGCTCCCCTTGGACAGAGACCTATGGCTACACCTTC. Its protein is CASSSPWTETYGYTF. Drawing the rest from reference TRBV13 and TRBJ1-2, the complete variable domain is AAGVIQSPRHLIKEKRETATLKCYPIPRHDTVYWYQQGPGQDPQFLISFYEKMQSDKGSIPDRFSAQQFSDYHSELNMSSLELGDSALYFCASSSPWTETYGYTFGSGTRLTVV.

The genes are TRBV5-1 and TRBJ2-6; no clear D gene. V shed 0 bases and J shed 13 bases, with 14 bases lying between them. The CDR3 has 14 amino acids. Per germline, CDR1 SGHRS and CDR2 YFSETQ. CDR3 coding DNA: TGCGCCAGCAGCTTGGAGGTATCGGTCGGGGTCCTGACTTTC. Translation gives CASSLEVSVGVLTF.

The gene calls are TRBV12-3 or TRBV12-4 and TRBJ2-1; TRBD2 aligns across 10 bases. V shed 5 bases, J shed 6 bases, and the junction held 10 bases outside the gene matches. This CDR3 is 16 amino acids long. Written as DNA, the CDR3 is TGTGCCAGCAGTCGCCGCCCTAGCGGGGGTCCCAATGAGCAGTTCTTC. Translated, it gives CASSRRPSGGPNEQFF.

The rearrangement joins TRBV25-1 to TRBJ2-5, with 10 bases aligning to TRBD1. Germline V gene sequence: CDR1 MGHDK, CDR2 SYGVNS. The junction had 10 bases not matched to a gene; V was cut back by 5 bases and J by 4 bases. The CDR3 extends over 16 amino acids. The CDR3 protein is CASSTQIRDRGETQYF. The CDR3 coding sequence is TGTGCCAGCAGTACCCAGATTAGGGACAGGGGAGAGACCCAGTACTTC.

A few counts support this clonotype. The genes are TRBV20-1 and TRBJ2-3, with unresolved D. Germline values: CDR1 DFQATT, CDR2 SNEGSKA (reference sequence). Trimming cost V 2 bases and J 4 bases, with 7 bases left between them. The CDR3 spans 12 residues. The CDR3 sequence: CSARQSSDTQYF. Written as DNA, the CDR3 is TGCAGTGCTAGACAGTCTTCAGATACGCAGTATTTT.

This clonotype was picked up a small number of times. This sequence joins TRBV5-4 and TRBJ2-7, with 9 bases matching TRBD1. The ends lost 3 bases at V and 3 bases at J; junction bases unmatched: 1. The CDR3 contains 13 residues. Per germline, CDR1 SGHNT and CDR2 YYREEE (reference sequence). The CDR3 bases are TGTGCCAGCAGCTCGACAGGGGGCTACGAGCAGTACTTC. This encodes CASSSTGGYEQYF. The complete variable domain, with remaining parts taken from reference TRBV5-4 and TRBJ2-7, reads ETGVTQSPTHLIKTRGQQVTLRCSSQSGHNTVSWYQQALGQGPQFIFQYYREEENGRGNFPPRFSGLQFPNYSSELNVNALELDDSALYLCASSSTGGYEQYFGPGTRLTVT.

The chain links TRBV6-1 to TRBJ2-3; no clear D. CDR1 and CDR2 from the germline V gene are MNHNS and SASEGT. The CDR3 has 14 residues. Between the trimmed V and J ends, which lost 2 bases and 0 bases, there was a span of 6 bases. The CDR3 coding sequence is TGTGCCAGCAGTGAACAGGCTAGCACAGATACGCAGTATTTT. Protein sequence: CASSEQASTDTQYF.

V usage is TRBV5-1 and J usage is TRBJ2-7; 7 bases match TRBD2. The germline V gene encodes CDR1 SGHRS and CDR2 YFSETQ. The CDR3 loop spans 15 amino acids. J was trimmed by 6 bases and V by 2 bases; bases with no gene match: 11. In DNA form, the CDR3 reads TGCGCCAGCAGCTTCAATATCGGCAGGGAGGGCGAGCAGTACTTC. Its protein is CASSFNIGREGEQYF.

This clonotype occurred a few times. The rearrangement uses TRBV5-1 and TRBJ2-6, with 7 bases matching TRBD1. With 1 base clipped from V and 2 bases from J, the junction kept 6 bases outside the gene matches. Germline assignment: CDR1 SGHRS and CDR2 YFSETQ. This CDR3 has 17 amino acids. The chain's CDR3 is CASSLMGQQAGANVLTF. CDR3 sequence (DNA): TGCGCCAGCAGCTTGATGGGACAGCAGGCTGGGGCCAACGTCCTGACTTTC.

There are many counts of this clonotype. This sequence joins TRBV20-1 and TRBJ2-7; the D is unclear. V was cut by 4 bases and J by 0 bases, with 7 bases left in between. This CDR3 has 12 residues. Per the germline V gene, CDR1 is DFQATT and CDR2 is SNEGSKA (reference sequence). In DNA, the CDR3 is TGCAGTGCTACAGACTTCTCCTACGAGCAGTACTTC. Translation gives CSATDFSYEQYF.

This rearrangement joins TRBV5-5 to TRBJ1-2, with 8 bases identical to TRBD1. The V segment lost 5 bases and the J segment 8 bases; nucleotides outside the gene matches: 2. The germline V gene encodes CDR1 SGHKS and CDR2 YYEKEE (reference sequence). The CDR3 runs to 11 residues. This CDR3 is CASRDRDGYTF. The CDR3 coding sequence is TGTGCCAGCAGGGACAGGGACGGCTACACCTTC.

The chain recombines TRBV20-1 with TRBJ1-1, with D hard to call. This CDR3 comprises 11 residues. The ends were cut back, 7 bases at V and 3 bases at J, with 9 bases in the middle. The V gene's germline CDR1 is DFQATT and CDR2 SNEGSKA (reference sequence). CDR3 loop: CSGLWDTEAFF. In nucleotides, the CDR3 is TGCAGTGGCCTGTGGGACACTGAAGCTTTCTTT.